Shown below are 20 T cell receptor beta chains from a single sample sequenced in a study of vaccination and CD4 T cells after COVID-19. Once obtained from cultured CD4+ T cells, the DNA was sequenced using the Oncomine TCR Beta short-read assay. MiXCR was run by TCRdb on the PCR reads, yielding one entry per CDR3 protein. The sample yields under 20,000 distinct CDR3 sequences, less than 50% seen once. Their recognized antigens are unknown. As for treatment: roughly 11-day PBMC culture with coronavirus spike peptide pools or control peptides (ViraFEST assay). Material: CD4+ T cells from blood, cultured in vitro, obtained before SARS-CoV-2 vaccination. All receptors derive from a human donor who had recovered from COVID-19.

This clonotype has more than one count but fewer than ten. The chain links TRBV7-2 to TRBJ2-3; D not certain. V was cut by 1 base and J by 2 bases, with 7 bases left in between. Germline CDR1 reads SGHTA; CDR2 reads FQGNSA. This CDR3 has 14 residues. The CDR3 spells CASSLGRNTDTQYF. For the CDR3, the DNA is TGTGCCAGCAGCTTAGGGCGAAACACAGATACGCAGTATTTT. The full variable domain, rest sourced from reference TRBV7-2 and TRBJ2-3, is GAGVSQSPSNKVTEKGKDVELRCDPISGHTALYWYRQSLGQGLEFLIYFQGNSAPDKSGLPSDRFSAERTGGSVSTLTIQRTQQEDSAVYLCASSLGRNTDTQYFGPGTRLTVL.

V gene TRBV15 combines with J gene TRBJ1-4, with D perhaps TRBD1 (5 bases). The CDR3 has 15 amino acids. V gave up 0 bases and J gave up 7 bases, with 12 bases separating them. Germline CDR1 LNHNV, CDR2 YYDKDF (reference sequence). The CDR3 protein is CATSRDAGEGEKLFF. CDR3 DNA sequence: TGTGCCACCAGCAGAGATGCGGGGGAGGGTGAAAAACTGTTTTTT.

This clonotype has only a few counts. The gene calls are TRBV20-1 and TRBJ1-5; 8 nucleotides line up with TRBD1. This CDR3 contains 14 residues. J gave up 9 bases and V 6 bases, and 13 bases lay outside the gene matches. From germline, CDR1 is DFQATT and CDR2 SNEGSKA (reference sequence). CDR3 in amino acids: CSARPGQGTGPQHF. DNA of the CDR3: TGCAGTGCCCGCCCCGGACAGGGAACCGGGCCCCAGCATTTT.

V gene TRBV6-5 combines with J gene TRBJ1-5; TRBD1 matches at 10 bases. After removal of 4 bases from V and 6 bases from J, the junction contained 6 bases not matched to a gene. From germline, CDR1 is MNHEY and CDR2 SVGAGI. The CDR3 length is 15 residues. CDR3: CASSWTGGISQPQHF. CDR3 DNA sequence: TGTGCCAGCAGTTGGACAGGGGGGATCAGTCAGCCCCAGCATTTT.

The chain carries TRBV11-3 and TRBJ2-2; possible D gene TRBD2, 6 bases. V was trimmed by 5 bases and J by 3 bases, leaving 16 bases between them. Germline V CDR1 and CDR2: SGHNT, YENEEA. CDR3 length: 16 amino acids. The CDR3 is CASSPVGGMDTGELFF. The DNA of the CDR3 is TGTGCCAGCAGCCCGGTAGGAGGGATGGACACCGGGGAGCTGTTTTTT.

The V and J genes are TRBV10-3 and TRBJ1-3; weak D call: TRBD1 (6 bases). The ends were cut back, 11 bases at V and 0 bases at J, with 11 bases in the middle. There are 13 residues in the CDR3. Germline V gene data show CDR1 as ENHRY and CDR2 as SYGVKD. CDR3 sequence: CAVRTVSGNTIYF. CDR3 DNA: TGTGCCGTCCGGACAGTCTCTGGAAACACCATATATTTT.

In its sample, this clonotype was seen once. The V call is TRBV14, the J call TRBJ2-2, with 8 bases identical to TRBD2. This CDR3 contains 15 residues. V shed 4 bases and J 6 bases; nucleotides not matched to a gene: 7. The germline V gene has CDR1 SGHDN and CDR2 FVKESK. Written as DNA, the CDR3 is TGTGCCAGCAGCCCGGGGGGGCCCCAGTCCGGGGAGCTGTTTTTT. This sequence encodes CASSPGGPQSGELFF.

CDR3 sequence reads: CASSRDRNYGYTF. The CDR3 DNA follows: TGTGCCAGCAGCCGGGACAGGAACTATGGCTACACCTTC. The chain couples TRBV6-4 to TRBJ1-2; 8 nucleotides agree with TRBD1. The germline V gene has CDR1 MRHNA and CDR2 SNTAGT. This CDR3 has 13 residues. Trimming took 6 bases from V and 2 from J; bases not matched to a gene: 2.

This clonotype was seen a handful of times. The chain couples TRBV7-2 to TRBJ1-5; 8 bases map to TRBD1. In germline, CDR1 is SGHTA, CDR2 FQGNSA. CDR3 length equals 15 residues. V lost 5 bases, J lost 2 bases, and 5 bases stayed unmatched. The CDR3 loop is CASSGQGNGNQPQHF. Written as DNA, the CDR3 is TGTGCCAGCAGCGGACAGGGAAACGGCAATCAGCCCCAGCATTTT. Using reference TRBV7-2 and TRBJ1-5 for the parts outside the CDR3, the full variable domain is GAGVSQSPSNKVTEKGKDVELRCDPISGHTALYWYRQSLGQGLEFLIYFQGNSAPDKSGLPSDRFSAERTGGSVSTLTIQRTQQEDSAVYLCASSGQGNGNQPQHFGDGTRLSIL.

The V and J genes are TRBV11-3 and TRBJ1-2; D is ambiguous. The germline V and J ends were trimmed by 3 bases and 9 bases, with 14 bases remaining between them. The CDR3 is 13 residues long. Germline CDR1 is SGHNT and CDR2 is YENEEA. CDR3 region: CASSFGAEERYTF. The DNA of the CDR3 is TGTGCCAGCAGCTTTGGAGCAGAGGAACGCTACACCTTC.

This clonotype was recorded a few times. This sequence joins TRBV7-2 and TRBJ1-6, with D possibly matching TRBD1 (5 bases). The germline V gene has CDR1 SGHTA and CDR2 FQGNSA. V gave up 1 base and J gave up 9 bases, with 13 bases separating them. CDR3 length: 15 residues. The CDR3 spells CASSLDQGRSSPLHF. Written as DNA, the CDR3 is TGTGCCAGCAGCTTAGACCAGGGAAGGAGTTCACCCCTCCACTTT.

There are a few counts of this clonotype. V usage is TRBV20-1 and J usage is TRBJ2-5; 8 bases match TRBD2. This CDR3 comprises 17 residues. The junction had 13 bases not matched to a gene; V was cut back by 1 base and J by 3 bases. Germline loops: CDR1 DFQATT, CDR2 SNEGSKA (reference sequence). In nucleotides, the CDR3 is TGCAGTGCTAGAGTGAGTTTGGTAGCGGGGAGGAAAGAGACCCAGTACTTC. Protein: CSARVSLVAGRKETQYF.

The chain has TRBV28 and TRBJ1-2, with D tentatively TRBD1 (6 bases). Trimming pared 6 bases from V and 5 bases from J, leaving 10 bases between. Germline assignment: CDR1 MDHEN and CDR2 SYDVKM. This CDR3 is 12 amino acids long. CDR3 protein: CASRTGGYGYTF. CDR3 DNA: TGTGCCAGCAGGACAGGAGGGTATGGCTACACCTTC.

V gene TRBV20-1 combines with J gene TRBJ1-2; a weak D match, TRBD1 (6 bases). Per the germline V gene, CDR1 is DFQATT and CDR2 is SNEGSKA (reference sequence). The CDR3 spans 13 residues. V gave up 6 bases and J gave up 0 bases, with 11 bases separating them. The CDR3 reads CSANQGTNYGYTF. The DNA for the CDR3 is TGCAGTGCGAATCAGGGGACTAACTATGGCTACACCTTC.

This clonotype was detected a few times. This chain joins TRBV19 and TRBJ1-5; possible D gene TRBD1, 5 bases. The CDR3 is 15 amino acids. Germline CDR1 LNHDA, CDR2 SQIVND (reference sequence). The V end was cut by 4 bases, the J end by 3 bases, with 13 bases between. CDR3 sequence reads: CASSTPSGVNQPQHF. CDR3 coding DNA: TGTGCCAGTAGTACCCCTTCGGGGGTCAATCAGCCCCAGCATTTT.

The V gene is TRBV15, the J gene TRBJ2-5; D gene ambiguous. The CDR3 consists of 12 residues. From germline, CDR1 is LNHNV and CDR2 YYDKDF (reference sequence). The germline V and J ends were trimmed by 0 bases and 6 bases, with 5 bases remaining between them. CDR3 residues: CATSRDWKTQYF. In nucleotides, the CDR3 is TGTGCCACCAGCAGAGATTGGAAGACCCAGTACTTC.

V gene TRBV7-2 combines with J gene TRBJ1-5; D uncertain. Trimming stripped 1 base from V and 6 bases from J, with 7 bases between. CDR3 size: 13 residues. Germline loops: CDR1 SGHTA, CDR2 FQGNSA. CDR3 amino acids: CASSLETVQPQHF. For the CDR3, the DNA is TGTGCCAGCAGCTTAGAAACGGTTCAGCCCCAGCATTTT.

The gene calls are TRBV5-1 and TRBJ1-5, with TRBD1 identical over 10 bases. This CDR3 spans 17 amino acids. Trimming took 4 bases from V and 2 from J; bases not matched to a gene: 9. CDR1 and CDR2 from the germline V gene are SGHRS and YFSETQ. This CDR3 reads CASSPGTGARGNQPQHF. CDR3 coding DNA: TGCGCCAGCAGCCCCGGGACAGGGGCACGGGGCAATCAGCCCCAGCATTTT.

A few counts support this clonotype. The chain couples TRBV5-5 to TRBJ1-1; 7 bases agree with TRBD1. Germline CDR1 reads SGHKS; CDR2 reads YYEKEE (reference sequence). With 2 bases clipped from V and 0 bases from J, the junction kept 1 base outside the gene matches. The CDR3 loop spans 14 amino acids. CDR3 nucleotide sequence: TGTGCCAGCAGCTTCACAGGGGTGAACACTGAAGCTTTCTTT. This codes for CASSFTGVNTEAFF.

CDR3 coding DNA: TGCGCCAGCAGCACCCGGGGAGAAGCTTTCTTT. Amino acid sequence: CASSTRGEAFF. This rearrangement joins TRBV5-1 to TRBJ1-1; D not resolved. Trimming took 4 bases from V and 8 from J, leaving 9 bases between them. Germline values: CDR1 SGHRS, CDR2 YFSETQ. CDR3 length equals 11 residues.